This is a list of T cell receptor beta chains from one sample in a study of T cell responses to AZD1222 COVID-19 vaccine. The method was immunoSEQ multiplex PCR; TCRdb's version includes in-frame clones alone and lacks a portion of them. The repertoire includes over 55,000 clones, roughly 80% of them detected once, and about 6% sits in the top ten. The material was peripheral blood, obtained 28 days after the second AZD1222 dose. The receptors here all came from an adult who received the AZD1222 COVID-19 vaccine. The CDR3 runs from the conserved cysteine through the conserved F or W. Fields, in order: V gene, D gene, J gene, clone size, CDR3 DNA, CDR3 protein. D genes are given only for firm matches. Clone size appears in some rows only: once, few, many, or a class for an expanded clone.

TRBV27	.	TRBJ2-3	once	TGTGCCAGCAGGGGGGTCCTCGGCACAGATACGCAGTATTTT	CASRGVLGTDTQYF
TRBV28	.	TRBJ1-2	.	TGTGCCAGCAGGAACAGCATTGGCTACACCTTC	CASRNSIGYTF
TRBV19	TRBD1	TRBJ2-1	.	TGTGCCAGTAGTTACGACAGGGGGTTCTACAATGAGCAGTTCTTC	CASSYDRGFYNEQFF
TRBV7-9	TRBD2	TRBJ2-1	.	TGTGCCAGCAGCCCGGCAGCGGGGGGGCCCAATGAGCAGTTCTTC	CASSPAAGGPNEQFF
TRBV29-1	TRBD1	TRBJ1-1	.	TGCAGCGGAGGGGACAGGGGTAGCACTGAAGCTTTCTTT	CSGGDRGSTEAFF
TRBV5-5	TRBD2	TRBJ2-3	.	TGTGCCAGCAGTCAGACTAGCGGGGGGGCCCCAGATACGCAGTATTTT	CASSQTSGGAPDTQYF
TRBV6-2/TRBV6-3	.	TRBJ2-7	.	TGTGCCAGCAGTGATCCGACAGGGAGGTCCTACGAGCAGTACTTC	CASSDPTGRSYEQYF
TRBV19	.	TRBJ2-7	.	TGTGCCAGTACCCTAACGGGGTCCTCCTACGAGCAGTACTTC	CASTLTGSSYEQYF
TRBV19	.	TRBJ2-1	.	TGTGCCAGTAGTATTAGGCAGGGGCCATACAATGAGCAGTTCTTC	CASSIRQGPYNEQFF
TRBV2	.	TRBJ2-1	.	TGTGCCAGCAGTGTGGGGGGGCCCCACAATGAGCAGTTCTTC	CASSVGGPHNEQFF
TRBV11-3	TRBD1	TRBJ2-2	.	TGTGCCAGCAGCTCCGGGACAGGGACCGGGGAGCTGTTTTTT	CASSSGTGTGELFF
TRBV4-3	TRBD2	TRBJ2-1	.	TGCGCCAGCAGCCAAGCCGAGCGGGGACACAATGAGCAGTTCTTC	CASSQAERGHNEQFF
TRBV28	.	TRBJ1-4	few	TGTGCCAGCAGTTTACTGGGCGGAAAACTGTTTTTT	CASSLLGGKLFF
TRBV28	.	TRBJ2-4	once	TGTGCCAGCAGCAGTCCGGTTGAACCACAGTACTTC	CASSSPVEPQYF
TRBV27	TRBD1	TRBJ1-1	.	TGTGCCAGCAGTTTAGCAGGGGGGGCTGAAGCTTTCTTT	CASSLAGGAEAFF
TRBV3-1/TRBV3-2	TRBD1	TRBJ1-6	.	TGTGCCAGCAGCCCATTCACAGGGGCTGAATCACCCCTCCACTTT	CASSPFTGAESPLHF
TRBV28	.	TRBJ1-5	.	TGTGCCAGCCAGGGAAACATCAATCAGCCCCAGCATTTT	CASQGNINQPQHF
TRBV5-1	.	TRBJ1-6	.	TGCGCCAGCAGCCTACGACAGAGCTCCTATAATTCACCCCTCCACTTT	CASSLRQSSYNSPLHF
TRBV19	TRBD1	TRBJ2-7	.	TGTGCCAGTAGTCTCCTGGCACAGGGGGACCCCTACGAGCAGTACTTC	CASSLLAQGDPYEQYF
TRBV7-2	TRBD2	TRBJ2-1	once	TGTGCCAGCAGCTTATCCAGAAGACTAGCAGGTACGCATGAGCAGTTCTTC	CASSLSRRLAGTHEQFF
TRBV5-1	.	TRBJ1-2	.	TGCGCCAGCAGCGCGACAGGTCCAAACTATGGCTACACCTTC	CASSATGPNYGYTF
TRBV29-1	TRBD1	TRBJ1-2	.	TGCAGCGTTGACCCGGGACAGGGTAGCTATGGCTACACCTTC	CSVDPGQGSYGYTF
TRBV2	.	TRBJ1-1	.	TGTGCCAGCATCAGTACCAACGCCAGGGCCACTGAAGCTTTCTTT	CASISTNARATEAFF
TRBV6-1	.	TRBJ1-5	.	TGTGCCAGCAGTGATGGAGACGGTTATCAGCCCCAGCATTTT	CASSDGDGYQPQHF
TRBV21-1	.	TRBJ1-3	.	TGTGCCAGCAGCAAAGCGTCCCGCCGGGGACAGGGGGCTTCAGGTGGAAACACCATATATTTT	CASSKASRRGQGASGGNTIYF
TRBV5-1	.	TRBJ2-2	.	TGCGCCAGCAGATTTGGGAACACCGGGGAGCTGTTTTTT	CASRFGNTGELFF
TRBV6-5	.	TRBJ1-1	.	TGTGCCAGCAGGGTATGGGCTCAGAACACTGAAGCTTTCTTT	CASRVWAQNTEAFF
TRBV19	TRBD1	TRBJ1-4	.	TGTGCCAGTAGAACAGGGGGGTCAATTGCAAAACTGTTTTTT	CASRTGGSIAKLFF
TRBV12-3/TRBV12-4	.	TRBJ1-2	.	TGTGCCAGCAGTTTCCTTAACTATGGCTACACCTTC	CASSFLNYGYTF
TRBV2	TRBD1	TRBJ1-3	.	TGTGCCAGCACCAGAGGGACAGTAGGAAACACCATATATTTT	CASTRGTVGNTIYF
TRBV11-3	TRBD1	TRBJ2-1	.	TGTGCCAGCAGCTCGAGGACAGGAATATACAATGAGCAGTTCTTC	CASSSRTGIYNEQFF
TRBV6-2/TRBV6-3	.	TRBJ1-5	.	TGTGCCAGCAGTTACTCAGCAGACCTGGGCCCCCAGCATTTT	CASSYSADLGPQHF
TRBV4-1	.	TRBJ1-5	.	TGCGCCAGCAGCCAATTCGGATCTCAGCCCCAGCATTTT	CASSQFGSQPQHF
TRBV12-5	.	TRBJ1-5	.	TGTGCTAGTGGTTTGGTACCTGGGGGGGAGCCCCAGCATTTT	CASGLVPGGEPQHF
TRBV18	.	TRBJ1-5	.	TGTGCCAGCTCACCACCGGGAACTAGCAATCAGCCCCAGCATTTT	CASSPPGTSNQPQHF
TRBV18	.	TRBJ2-5	.	TGTGCCAGCTCCCGCCGTCGACCTTTACAGACAGGTGGGGCTTTCCAAGAGACCCAGTACTTC	CASSRRRPLQTGGAFQETQYF
TRBV7-2	.	TRBJ1-5	.	TGTGCCAGCAGCGCGAGGACAGCAGGCAATCAGCCCCAGCATTTT	CASSARTAGNQPQHF
TRBV4-1	.	TRBJ2-1	.	TGCGCCAGCAGCCAAGACAGGTTGAGCTCCTACAATGAGCAGTTCTTC	CASSQDRLSSYNEQFF
TRBV7-2	.	TRBJ2-5	.	TGTGCCAGCAGCGTAGGACGAGAGACCCAGTACTTC	CASSVGRETQYF
TRBV11-2	.	TRBJ1-3	once	TGTGCCAGCAGCGCAAGCCCCGGAAACACCATATATTTT	CASSASPGNTIYF
TRBV4-2	.	TRBJ2-3	.	TGTGCCAGCAGCCAAGAGACTGGGATGGCGGATACGCAGTATTTT	CASSQETGMADTQYF
TRBV9	TRBD1	TRBJ2-5	few	TGTGCCAGCAGCGTCTTAGGGGCAGGGGGATTAGAGACCCAGTACTTC	CASSVLGAGGLETQYF
TRBV5-6	TRBD1	TRBJ1-6	.	TGTGCCAGCAGCTCCTACAGGGGCCCACCCCTCCACTTT	CASSSYRGPPLHF
TRBV16	TRBD1	TRBJ2-7	.	TGTGCCAGCAGCCCTAGGGACAGGAGCTCCTACGAGCAGTACTTC	CASSPRDRSSYEQYF
TRBV5-8	.	TRBJ1-1	few	TGTGCCAGCAGTATGGACCCGAACACTGAAGCTTTCTTT	CASSMDPNTEAFF
TRBV11-2	TRBD1	TRBJ2-7	.	TGTGCCAGCAGCTTGCCCGGGACAGGGCGCGAGCAGTACTTC	CASSLPGTGREQYF
TRBV30	.	TRBJ1-1	.	TGTGCCTGGAGTGTACAGATAATGGGGGGCAGGGAAGCTTTCTTT	CAWSVQIMGGREAFF
TRBV9	TRBD1	TRBJ2-1	.	TGTGCCAGCAGCGCCGGACAGGAAAGCTCCTACAATGAGCAGTTCTTC	CASSAGQESSYNEQFF
TRBV7-8	TRBD1	TRBJ1-1	once	TGTGCCAGCAGCTACGATGCCGGGACAGGGAACACTGAAGCTTTCTTT	CASSYDAGTGNTEAFF
TRBV5-4	.	TRBJ2-3	.	TGTGCCAGCAGCTTGGCCGGCACAGATACGCAGTATTTT	CASSLAGTDTQYF
TRBV5-6	TRBD1	TRBJ2-7	.	TGTGCCAGCAGCTTGGTCCCGGGACAGGGCTCCTACGAGCAGTACTTC	CASSLVPGQGSYEQYF
TRBV19	.	TRBJ1-5	.	TGTGCCAGTACCTCGGGCCGGACCCAGCCCCAGCATTTT	CASTSGRTQPQHF
TRBV5-1	.	TRBJ1-4	.	TGCGCCAGCAGCTTGGAAGATGGGGAAAAACTGTTTTTT	CASSLEDGEKLFF
TRBV28	.	TRBJ2-3	.	TGTGCCAGCAGAATGACAGGCCCAGATACGCAGTATTTT	CASRMTGPDTQYF
TRBV15	.	TRBJ1-5	.	TGTGCCACCAGAAGCCCTCAGCCCCAGCATTTT	CATRSPQPQHF
TRBV4-1	.	TRBJ2-3	.	TGCGCCAGCAGCCAAGTTTGGCCGGCTGCAGATACGCAGTATTTT	CASSQVWPAADTQYF
TRBV7-9	.	TRBJ2-2	once	TGTGCCAGCAGGCGGACACTCACCGGGGAGCTGTTTTTT	CASRRTLTGELFF
TRBV29-1	.	TRBJ1-1	once	TGCAGCGTTGAATACCGGGGAGGGGGAAGTGCCACTGAAGCTTTCTTT	CSVEYRGGGSATEAFF
TRBV10-3	TRBD2	TRBJ2-1	.	TGTGCCATCAGGGCTACTCTAGCGGAACGGGACAATGAGCAGTTCTTC	CAIRATLAERDNEQFF